These 30 T cell receptor beta chains were all obtained from the same sample, sequenced in a study of sequential checkpoint blockade in melanoma. Treatment noted: randomized to nivolumab then ipilimumab (arm A) or the reverse (arm B). Repertoires were generated with immunoSEQ multiplex PCR, while TCRdb's copy carries only in-frame clones and drops some. The sample has roughly 1,200 clones; around 19% are singletons. This material consisted of tumor tissue (inferred from file names), taken from a patient given nivolumab and ipilimumab in sequence. These receptors were taken from a human donor with melanoma.

V and J are TRBV6-8 and TRBJ2-3, with D unresolved. The V gene lost 7 bases and the J gene lost 0 bases, with 17 bases spanning the gap. CDR1 and CDR2 from the germline V gene are MNHGY and SAAAGT. This CDR3 contains 16 residues. The CDR3: CASTGREPTSTDTQYF. The CDR3 DNA sequence: TGTGCCAGCACCGGGCGCGAGCCAACTAGCACAGATACGCAGTATTTT.

This clone was recorded a few times. The genes are TRBV6-8 and TRBJ2-7; 8 bases map to TRBD1. The CDR3 loop spans 13 amino acids. V gave up 7 bases and J gave up 8 bases; unmatched junction bases: 10. Germline CDR1 and CDR2: MNHGY and SAAAGT. Here the CDR3 reads CASNSWTGLKQYF. CDR3 bases: TGTGCCAGCAATAGTTGGACAGGGCTGAAGCAGTACTTC.

The chain recombines TRBV15 with TRBJ2-1; 7 bases align to TRBD2. The CDR3 length is 15 residues. The germline V gene has CDR1 LNHNV and CDR2 YYDKDF (reference sequence). V shed 8 bases and J 2 bases; nucleotides not matched to a gene: 9. Here the CDR3 reads CATSAGGTPYNEQFF. The DNA of the CDR3 is TGTGCCACCTCCGCCGGGGGGACGCCCTACAATGAGCAGTTCTTC.

In this sample, this clone is large (0.1 to 1%). This specimen includes other DNA sequences encoding the same CDR3. The V and J genes are TRBV9 and TRBJ2-2; 11 bases line up with TRBD2. The CDR3 length is 16 residues. Germline values: CDR1 SGDLS, CDR2 YYNGEE. Trimming removed 3 bases from V and 0 bases from J; junction bases left unmatched: 1. The CDR3 DNA reads TGTGCCAGCAGCGGACTAGCGGGGACGAACACCGGGGAGCTGTTTTTT. Residues: CASSGLAGTNTGELFF.

In its sample, this clone is large (0.1 to 1%). This chain uses TRBV19 with TRBJ1-1; TRBD1 matches 7 bases. The trim removed 8 bases at V and 0 bases at J, leaving 12 bases unmatched. The CDR3 loop spans 16 amino acids. The germline gives CDR1 LNHDA, CDR2 SQIVND (reference sequence). The CDR3, as DNA: TGTGCCAGTCGCCGGGACAGCTTTTACATGAACACTGAAGCTTTCTTT. This sequence encodes CASRRDSFYMNTEAFF.

Only a few counts were recorded for this clone. J is TRBJ1-2 and V is TRBV6-8; no firm D call. This CDR3 contains 15 residues. V was pared by 10 bases and J by 4 bases, with 22 bases between. Germline CDR1 reads MNHGY; CDR2 reads SAAAGT. The DNA for the CDR3 is TGTGCCACCTCCAATCCGGTCCGGGGAGTCTATGGCTACACCTTC. Amino acids: CATSNPVRGVYGYTF.

The chain has TRBV9 and TRBJ2-5; D gene unclear. The CDR3 sequence is 13 residues long. V was cut by 5 bases and J by 5 bases, with 13 bases left in between. CDR1 is SGDLS and CDR2 is YYNGEE in the germline V gene. The CDR3 reads CASSEPAGETQYF. DNA for the CDR3: TGTGCCAGCAGTGAACCAGCTGGGGAGACCCAGTACTTC.

Within the sample, this clone is medium-sized. V is TRBV11-3 and J is TRBJ2-1, with 8 bases lining up with TRBD2. CDR1 and CDR2 from the germline V gene are SGHNT and YENEEA. The CDR3 totals 15 residues. J was trimmed by 5 bases and V by 5 bases; bases with no gene match: 8. CDR3 nucleotide sequence: TGTGCCAGCAGCCACGGGGGGGCGATGGACAATGAGCAGTTCTTC. This gives the protein CASSHGGAMDNEQFF.

This clone rates as medium-sized. The rearrangement links TRBV7-1 to TRBJ2-2; D uncertain. TRBV7-1 is labeled an ORF, and its function is uncertain. This CDR3 spans 13 amino acids. The V end was cut by 4 bases, the J end by 7 bases, with 10 bases between. The CDR3 nucleotides are TGTGCCAGCAGCTTAATGGAACACGGGGAGCTGTTTTTT. This sequence encodes CASSLMEHGELFF.

This clone is medium-sized by share. The genes are TRBV11-3 and TRBJ1-6; the D gene is possibly TRBD1 (5 bases). This CDR3 spans 16 amino acids. The germline V and J ends were trimmed by 5 bases and 1 base, with 12 bases remaining between them. The germline CDR1 and CDR2 sequences are SGHNT and YENEEA. The CDR3 sequence is CASSAIGGSYNSPLHF. The CDR3 nucleotides read TGTGCCAGCAGCGCGATCGGGGGGTCCTATAATTCACCCCTCCACTTT.

This clone was counted a few times. The V call is TRBV28, the J call TRBJ1-5, with D tentatively TRBD1 (6 bases). Trimming stripped 3 bases from V and 2 bases from J, with 14 bases between. Germline-derived CDR1 and CDR2 are MDHEN and SYDVKM. There are 16 residues in the CDR3. The CDR3 DNA follows: TGTGCCAGCAGTTTCGCCACAGGGATGGGCAATCAGCCCCAGCATTTT. Translated, it gives CASSFATGMGNQPQHF.

In this sample, this clone turned up a few times. This chain connects TRBV25-1 to TRBJ2-7; 11 positions agree with TRBD1. The CDR3 length is 16 residues. In germline, CDR1 is MGHDK, CDR2 SYGVNS. Germline trimming cut 4 bases from V and 7 bases from J; bases unmatched to any gene: 12. This CDR3 reads CASSVPGQGVLGEQYF. CDR3 nucleotides: TGTGCCAGCAGTGTCCCGGGACAGGGGGTCCTCGGGGAGCAGTACTTC.

The chain combines TRBV9 with TRBJ1-2; D gene unclear. V lost 0 bases, J lost 6 bases, and 9 bases lay in between. CDR1 is SGDLS, CDR2 YYNGEE, per germline. There are 13 residues in the CDR3. This CDR3 reads CASSVVTADGYTF. The CDR3 DNA is TGTGCCAGCAGCGTAGTTACAGCCGATGGCTACACCTTC. The full variable domain, with the rest looked up from reference TRBV9 and TRBJ1-2, is DSGVTQTPKHLITATGQRVTLRCSPRSGDLSVYWYQQSLDQGLQFLIQYYNGEERAKGNILERFSAQQFPDLHSELNLSSLELGDSALYFCASSVVTADGYTFGSGTRLTVV.

This clone appeared a few times. The chain carries TRBV7-2 and TRBJ2-5; 8 bases align to TRBD1. The V and J ends lost 3 bases and 5 bases, in that order; junction bases with no gene match: 2. Germline lookup yields CDR1 SGHTA and CDR2 FQGNSA. The CDR3 is 13 amino acids. The CDR3, as DNA: TGTGCCAGCAGCTTTACAGGGGGGGAGACCCAGTACTTC. Residues: CASSFTGGETQYF.

This clone has only a few counts. The rearrangement links TRBV15 to TRBJ2-5, with TRBD2 as a possible D gene (6 bases). This CDR3 comprises 15 residues. The germline gives CDR1 LNHNV, CDR2 YYDKDF (reference sequence). The V gene lost 1 base and the J gene lost 5 bases, with 14 bases spanning the gap. CDR3 bases: TGTGCCACCAGCAGAGGGGCTAGCGTTTTTGAGACCCAGTACTTC. This encodes CATSRGASVFETQYF.

The sample holds a few counts of this clone. The V and J genes are TRBV19 and TRBJ1-3; TRBD1 agrees at 11 bases. Trimming at V came to 7 bases and at J to 3 bases, leaving 5 bases not matched to a gene. From germline, CDR1 is LNHDA and CDR2 SQIVND (reference sequence). There are 15 residues in the CDR3. CDR3 region: CASKMDRGRGNTIYF. The CDR3, as DNA: TGTGCCAGTAAAATGGACAGGGGGCGTGGAAACACCATATATTTT. The whole variable domain, remainder taken from reference TRBV19 and TRBJ1-3, is DGGITQSPKYLFRKEGQNVTLSCEQNLNHDAMYWYRQDPGQGLRLIYYSQIVNDFQKGDIAEGYSVSREKKESFPLTVTSAQKNPTAFYLCASKMDRGRGNTIYFGEGSWLTVV.

This clone ranks as medium-sized. The chain is built from TRBV11-3 and TRBJ2-1; maybe TRBD2 (7 bases). This CDR3 is 16 amino acids long. CDR1 SGHNT and CDR2 YENEEA come from the germline V gene. Trimming shortened V by 3 bases and J by 4 bases, and 16 bases separated the two germline ends. Here the CDR3 DNA reads TGTGCCAGCAGCTTGGTGGTGGGAGGGGGGTACAATGAGCAGTTCTTC. Protein product: CASSLVVGGGYNEQFF. The full variable domain, rest sourced from reference TRBV11-3 and TRBJ2-1, is EAGVVQSPRYKIIEKKQPVAFWCNPISGHNTLYWYLQNLGQGPELLIRYENEEAVDDSQLPKDRFSAERLKGVDSTLKIQPAELGDSAVYLCASSLVVGGGYNEQFFGPGTRLTVL.

The chain employs TRBV19 and TRBJ2-1; no definite D call. This CDR3 region has 14 residues. CDR1 LNHDA and CDR2 SQIVND come from the germline V gene (reference sequence). Trimming shortened V by 1 base and J by 9 bases, and 13 bases separated the two germline ends. CDR3 residues: CASSIGESAAEQFF. For the CDR3, the DNA is TGTGCCAGTAGTATAGGGGAATCAGCCGCTGAGCAGTTCTTC.

In its sample, this clone ranks as medium-sized. The chain is built from TRBV4-1 and TRBJ1-1; D possibly corresponds to TRBD1 (6 bases). Trimming left V 0 bases short and J 1 base short, with 15 bases between. The germline V gene has CDR1 MGHRA and CDR2 YSYEKL. This CDR3 spans 17 amino acids. CDR3 sequence (DNA): TGCGCCAGCAGCCAAGATATTGCCCGAGGGGGGAACACTGAAGCTTTCTTT. Its translation is CASSQDIARGGNTEAFF.

This rearrangement joins TRBV25-1 to TRBJ2-1; 9 bases line up with TRBD1. Germline loops: CDR1 MGHDK, CDR2 SYGVNS. The CDR3 extends over 13 amino acids. V was pared by 4 bases and J by 6 bases, with 1 base of the junction left unmatched. CDR3 coding DNA: TGTGCCAGCAGTGGGGACAGGGCCAATGAGCAGTTCTTC. It codes for CASSGDRANEQFF.

The CDR3 DNA is TGCGCCAGCAGTCAGGTTTATAATTCACCCCTCCACTTT. Amino acids: CASSQVYNSPLHF. This chain connects TRBV10-2 to TRBJ1-6, with D hard to call. Germline CDR1 and CDR2: WSHSY and SAAADI. V lost 5 bases to trimming and J lost 4 bases, with 6 bases between them. This CDR3 has 13 residues.

V usage is TRBV6-8 and J usage is TRBJ1-1, with 8 bases lining up with TRBD1. The J segment lost 5 bases and the V segment lost 6 bases, leaving 14 bases of the junction unmatched. The CDR3 consists of 16 residues. Germline V lookup: CDR1 MNHGY, CDR2 SAAAGT. CDR3 nucleotides: TGTGCCAGCAGCCCGACCCTGACAGGGGAAGGAACTGAAGCTTTCTTT. Translating gives CASSPTLTGEGTEAFF.

This clone is labeled medium-sized (0.01 to 0.1%). The chain combines TRBV11-3 with TRBJ1-1; TRBD1 aligns across 10 bases. V was pared by 4 bases and J by 4 bases, with 3 bases of the junction left unmatched. From germline, CDR1 is SGHNT and CDR2 YENEEA. This CDR3 comprises 14 residues. The CDR3 region has the DNA TGTGCCAGCAGCTCCCGGACAGGGGGCACTGAAGCTTTCTTT. It translates to CASSSRTGGTEAFF.

This clone rates as medium-sized (0.01 to 0.1%). This chain joins TRBV11-3 and TRBJ2-5; 9 bases fit TRBD2. V lost 7 bases to trimming and J lost 2 bases; unmatched junction nucleotides: 5. Germline values: CDR1 SGHNT, CDR2 YENEEA. The CDR3 length is 14 residues. CDR3: CASIRGGAQETQYF. The CDR3 region has the DNA TGTGCCAGCATCCGCGGGGGGGCTCAAGAGACCCAGTACTTC.

CDR3 in amino acids: CASSDAAAQETTGELFF. In nucleotides, the CDR3 is TGTGCCAGCAGTGACGCGGCGGCCCAAGAAACCACCGGGGAGCTGTTTTTT. V gene TRBV6-8 combines with J gene TRBJ2-2; D call uncertain. The CDR3 consists of 17 residues. The germline V gene encodes CDR1 MNHGY and CDR2 SAAAGT. The germline V and J ends were trimmed by 5 bases and 4 bases, with 20 bases remaining between them.

The chain couples TRBV19 to TRBJ2-1; D perhaps matches TRBD1 (5 bases). V was cut by 1 base and J by 7 bases, with 11 bases left in between. The germline V gene encodes CDR1 LNHDA and CDR2 SQIVND (reference sequence). The CDR3 is 14 residues long. This CDR3 reads CASSIGRGENEQFF. In DNA, the CDR3 is TGTGCCAGTAGTATAGGTAGGGGCGAGAATGAGCAGTTCTTC.

By share of the sample, this clone is large. This sequence joins TRBV11-3 and TRBJ2-4; D possibly corresponds to TRBD2 (5 bases). CDR1 and CDR2 from the germline V gene are SGHNT and YENEEA. CDR3 length: 14 amino acids. The V end lost 6 bases, the J end lost 2 bases, and 11 bases lay between the germline ends. In nucleotides, the CDR3 is TGTGCCAGCAGTTCCTCTAGCCCCAAAAACATTCAGTACTTC. This translates into CASSSSSPKNIQYF.

This clone rates as medium-sized. The J gene is TRBJ1-1, the V gene TRBV11-3; D may be TRBD1 (6 bases). V lost 7 bases and J 4 bases, leaving 19 bases between the germline ends. CDR1 is SGHNT and CDR2 is YENEEA in the germline V gene. CDR3 length: 15 amino acids. The CDR3 protein is CASIRGTTVSTEAFF. The CDR3, as DNA: TGTGCCAGCATAAGGGGGACAACAGTAAGCACTGAAGCTTTCTTT.

This clone was counted between two and nine times. The V gene is TRBV19, the J gene TRBJ1-1, with D possibly being TRBD1 (5 bases). V lost 5 bases and J lost 0, with 13 bases in between. This CDR3 is 15 amino acids long. CDR1 is LNHDA and CDR2 is SQIVND in the germline V gene (reference sequence). DNA of the CDR3: TGTGCCAGTAGTGGGACCTTCCCAATGAACACTGAAGCTTTCTTT. This codes for CASSGTFPMNTEAFF.

The V gene is TRBV29-1, the J gene TRBJ2-1, with D possibly being TRBD1 or TRBD2 (5 bases each). Germline CDR1 is SQVTM and CDR2 is ANQGSEA. The CDR3 has 12 amino acids. The V end lost 8 bases, the J end lost 5 bases, and 13 bases lay between the germline ends. CDR3 loop: CSPTGLNNEQFF. In DNA form, the CDR3 reads TGCAGCCCGACGGGGCTAAACAATGAGCAGTTCTTC.